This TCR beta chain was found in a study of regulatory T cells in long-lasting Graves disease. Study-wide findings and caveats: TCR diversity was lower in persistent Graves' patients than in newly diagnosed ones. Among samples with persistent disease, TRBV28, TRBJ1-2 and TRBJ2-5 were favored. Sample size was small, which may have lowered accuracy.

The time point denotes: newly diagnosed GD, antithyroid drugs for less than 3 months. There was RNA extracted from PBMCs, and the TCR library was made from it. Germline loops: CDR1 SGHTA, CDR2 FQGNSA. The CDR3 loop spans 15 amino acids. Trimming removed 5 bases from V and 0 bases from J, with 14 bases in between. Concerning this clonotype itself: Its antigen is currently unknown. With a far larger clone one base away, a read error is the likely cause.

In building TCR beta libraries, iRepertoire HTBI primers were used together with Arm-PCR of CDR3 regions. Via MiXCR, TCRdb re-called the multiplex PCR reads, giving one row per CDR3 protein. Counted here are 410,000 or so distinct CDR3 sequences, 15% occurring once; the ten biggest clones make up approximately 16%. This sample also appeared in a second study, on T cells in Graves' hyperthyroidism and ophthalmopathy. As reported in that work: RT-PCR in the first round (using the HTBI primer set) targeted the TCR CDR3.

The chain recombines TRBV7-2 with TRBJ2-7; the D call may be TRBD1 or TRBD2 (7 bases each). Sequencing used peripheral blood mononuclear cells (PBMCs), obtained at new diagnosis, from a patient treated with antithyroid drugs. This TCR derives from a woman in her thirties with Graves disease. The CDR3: CASSQAGGASYEQYF. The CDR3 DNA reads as TGTGCCAGCAGCCAAGCAGGGGGGGCCTCCTACGAGCAGTACTTC.